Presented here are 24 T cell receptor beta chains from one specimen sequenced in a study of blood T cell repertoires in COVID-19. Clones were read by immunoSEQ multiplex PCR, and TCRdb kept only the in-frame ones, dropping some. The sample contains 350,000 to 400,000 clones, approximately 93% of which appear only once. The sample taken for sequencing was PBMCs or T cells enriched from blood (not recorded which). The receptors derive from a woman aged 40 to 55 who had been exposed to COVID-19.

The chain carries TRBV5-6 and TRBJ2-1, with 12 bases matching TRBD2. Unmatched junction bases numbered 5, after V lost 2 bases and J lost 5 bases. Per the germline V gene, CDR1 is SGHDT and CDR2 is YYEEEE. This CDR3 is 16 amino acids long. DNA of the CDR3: TGTGCCAGCAGCTTCCCGGCTAGCGGGAGGGACAATGAGCAGTTCTTC. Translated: CASSFPASGRDNEQFF.

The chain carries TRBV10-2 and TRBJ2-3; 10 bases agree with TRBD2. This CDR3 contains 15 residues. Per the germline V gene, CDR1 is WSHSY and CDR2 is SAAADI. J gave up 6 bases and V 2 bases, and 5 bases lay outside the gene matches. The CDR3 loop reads CASSEQAGGPDTQYF. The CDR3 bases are TGCGCCAGCAGTGAGCAAGCGGGAGGGCCCGATACGCAGTATTTT.

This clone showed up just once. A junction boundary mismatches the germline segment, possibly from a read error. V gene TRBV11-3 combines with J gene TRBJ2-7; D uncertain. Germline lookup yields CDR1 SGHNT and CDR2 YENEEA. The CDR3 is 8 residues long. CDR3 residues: CASSLDQF. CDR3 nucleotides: TGTGCCAGCAGCTTAGATCAATTC.

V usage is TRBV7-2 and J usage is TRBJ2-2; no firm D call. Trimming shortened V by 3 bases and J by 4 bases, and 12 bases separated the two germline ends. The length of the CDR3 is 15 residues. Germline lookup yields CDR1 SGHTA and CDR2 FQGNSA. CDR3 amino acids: CASSLRRLFTGELFF. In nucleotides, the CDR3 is TGTGCCAGCAGCTTGCGGCGGCTCTTCACCGGGGAGCTGTTTTTT.

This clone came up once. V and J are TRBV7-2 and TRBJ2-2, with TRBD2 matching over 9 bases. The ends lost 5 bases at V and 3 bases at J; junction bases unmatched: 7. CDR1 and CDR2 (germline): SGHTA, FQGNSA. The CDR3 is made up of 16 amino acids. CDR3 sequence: CASSPRLAGYTGELFF. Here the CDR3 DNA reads TGTGCCAGCAGCCCCCGTCTAGCGGGGTACACCGGGGAGCTGTTTTTT.

In DNA form, the CDR3 reads TGTGCCAGCAGCCCCTCCAGGATGGGGAACACTGAAGCTTTCTTT. Translated: CASSPSRMGNTEAFF. This chain joins TRBV3-1 (or the pseudogene TRBV3-2) and TRBJ1-1; D not resolved. There are 15 residues in the CDR3. The V end was cut by 4 bases, the J end by 1 base, with 13 bases between. Per the germline V gene, CDR1 is LGHDT and CDR2 is YNNKEL (reference sequence).

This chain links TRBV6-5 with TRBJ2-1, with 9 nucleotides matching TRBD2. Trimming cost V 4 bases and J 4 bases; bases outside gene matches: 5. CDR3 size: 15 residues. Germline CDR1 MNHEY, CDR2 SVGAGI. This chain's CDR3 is CASSLSGRHYNEQFF. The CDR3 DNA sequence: TGTGCCAGCAGTTTGAGCGGGAGGCATTACAATGAGCAGTTCTTC.

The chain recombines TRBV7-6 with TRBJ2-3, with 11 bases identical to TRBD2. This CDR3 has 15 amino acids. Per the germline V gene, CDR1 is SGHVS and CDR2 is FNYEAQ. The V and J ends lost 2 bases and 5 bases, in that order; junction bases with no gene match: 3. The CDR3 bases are TGTGCCAGCAGCTTAACTAGCGGGAGTGGAGATACGCAGTATTTT. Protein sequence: CASSLTSGSGDTQYF.

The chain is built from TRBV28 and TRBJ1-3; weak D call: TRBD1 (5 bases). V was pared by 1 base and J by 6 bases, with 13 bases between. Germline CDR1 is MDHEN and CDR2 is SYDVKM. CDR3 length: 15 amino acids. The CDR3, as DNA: TGTGCCAGCAGTTTATTGGGCAGGGTCCCAAACACCATATATTTT. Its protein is CASSLLGRVPNTIYF. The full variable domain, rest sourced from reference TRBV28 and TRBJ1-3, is DVKVTQSSRYLVKRTGEKVFLECVQDMDHENMFWYRQDPGLGLRLIYFSYDVKMKEKGDIPEGYSVSREKKERFSLILESASTNQTSMYLCASSLLGRVPNTIYFGEGSWLTVV.

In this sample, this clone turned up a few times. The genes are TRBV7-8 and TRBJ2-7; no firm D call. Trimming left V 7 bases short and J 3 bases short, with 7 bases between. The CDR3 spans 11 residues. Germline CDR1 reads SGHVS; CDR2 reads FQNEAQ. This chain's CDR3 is CASTENYEQYF. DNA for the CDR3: TGTGCCAGCACGGAGAACTACGAGCAGTACTTC.

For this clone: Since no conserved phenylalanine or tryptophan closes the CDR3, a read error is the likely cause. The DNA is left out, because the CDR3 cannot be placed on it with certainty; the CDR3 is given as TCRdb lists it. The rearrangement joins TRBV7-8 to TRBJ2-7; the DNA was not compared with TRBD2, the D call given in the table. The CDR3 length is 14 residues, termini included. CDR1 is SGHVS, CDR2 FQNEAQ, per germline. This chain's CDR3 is CASSLGTSGQTVYL.

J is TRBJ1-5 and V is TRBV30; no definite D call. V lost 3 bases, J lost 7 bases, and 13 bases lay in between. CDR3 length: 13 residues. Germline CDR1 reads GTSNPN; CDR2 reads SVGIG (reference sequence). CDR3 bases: TGTGCCTGGAGCGGGGAAGGAGGACAGCCCCAGCATTTT. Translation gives CAWSGEGGQPQHF.

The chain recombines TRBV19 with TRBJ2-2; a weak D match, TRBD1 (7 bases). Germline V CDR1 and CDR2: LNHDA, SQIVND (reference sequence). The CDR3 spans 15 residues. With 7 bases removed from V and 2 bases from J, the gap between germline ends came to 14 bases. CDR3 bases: TGTGCCAGTACTCGCAGGGGGACTAACACCGGGGAGCTGTTTTTT. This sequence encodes CASTRRGTNTGELFF. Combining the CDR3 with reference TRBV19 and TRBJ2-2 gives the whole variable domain DGGITQSPKYLFRKEGQNVTLSCEQNLNHDAMYWYRQDPGQGLRLIYYSQIVNDFQKGDIAEGYSVSREKKESFPLTVTSAQKNPTAFYLCASTRRGTNTGELFFGEGSRLTVL.

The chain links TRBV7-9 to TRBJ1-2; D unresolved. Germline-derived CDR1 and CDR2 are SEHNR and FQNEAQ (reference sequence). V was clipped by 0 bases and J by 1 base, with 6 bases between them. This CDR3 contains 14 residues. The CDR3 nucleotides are TGTGCCAGCAGCTTAGCGAACAGTAACTATGGCTACACCTTC. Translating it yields CASSLANSNYGYTF.

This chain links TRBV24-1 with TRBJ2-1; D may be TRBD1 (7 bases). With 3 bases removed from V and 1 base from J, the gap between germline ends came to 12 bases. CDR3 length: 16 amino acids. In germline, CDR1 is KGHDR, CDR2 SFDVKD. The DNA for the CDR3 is TGTGCCACCAGTGATCCCGCGGGACAGTCCTACAATGAGCAGTTCTTC. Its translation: CATSDPAGQSYNEQFF.

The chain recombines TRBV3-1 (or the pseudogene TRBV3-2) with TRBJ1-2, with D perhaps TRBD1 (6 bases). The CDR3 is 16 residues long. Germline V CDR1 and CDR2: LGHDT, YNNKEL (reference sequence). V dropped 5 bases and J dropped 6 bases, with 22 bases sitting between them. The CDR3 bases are TGTGCCAGCAGCGGACTTACTTCCGGGACATTTAATGGCTACACCTTC. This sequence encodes CASSGLTSGTFNGYTF.

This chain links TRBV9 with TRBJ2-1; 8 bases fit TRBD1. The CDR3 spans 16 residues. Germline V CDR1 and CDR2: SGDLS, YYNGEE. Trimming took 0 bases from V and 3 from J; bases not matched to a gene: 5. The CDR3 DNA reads TGTGCCAGCAGCGTAGTGGAACAGGGGGTCTACAATGAGCAGTTCTTC. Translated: CASSVVEQGVYNEQFF.

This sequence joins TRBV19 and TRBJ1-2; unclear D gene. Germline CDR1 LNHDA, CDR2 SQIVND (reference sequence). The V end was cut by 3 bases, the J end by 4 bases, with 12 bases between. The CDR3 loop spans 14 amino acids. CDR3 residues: CASSIGSTPYGYTF. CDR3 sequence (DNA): TGTGCCAGTAGTATTGGCAGTACACCCTATGGCTACACCTTC.

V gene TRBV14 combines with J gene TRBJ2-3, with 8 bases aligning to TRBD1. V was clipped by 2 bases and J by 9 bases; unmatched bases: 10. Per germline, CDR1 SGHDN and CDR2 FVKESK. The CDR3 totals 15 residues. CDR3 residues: CASSQLRQGQETQYF. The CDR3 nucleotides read TGTGCCAGCAGCCAATTACGACAGGGACAGGAGACGCAGTATTTT. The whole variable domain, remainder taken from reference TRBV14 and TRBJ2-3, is EAGVTQFPSHSVIEKGQTVTLRCDPISGHDNLYWYRRVMGKEIKFLLHFVKESKQDESGMPNNRFLAERTGGTYSTLKVQPAELEDSGVYFCASSQLRQGQETQYFGPGTRLTVL.

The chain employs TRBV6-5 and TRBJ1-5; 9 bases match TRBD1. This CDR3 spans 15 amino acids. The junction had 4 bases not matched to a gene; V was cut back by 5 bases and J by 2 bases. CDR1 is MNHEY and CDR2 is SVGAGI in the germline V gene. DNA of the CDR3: TGTGCCAGCAGTCGGACAGGGGATGGCAATCAGCCCCAGCATTTT. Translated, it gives CASSRTGDGNQPQHF.

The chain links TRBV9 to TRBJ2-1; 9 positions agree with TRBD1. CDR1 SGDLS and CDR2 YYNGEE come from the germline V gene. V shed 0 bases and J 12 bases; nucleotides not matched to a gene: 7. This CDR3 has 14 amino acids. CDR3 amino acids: CASSVGTGVFGQFF. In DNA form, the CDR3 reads TGTGCCAGCAGCGTAGGGACAGGGGTGTTCGGGCAGTTCTTC.

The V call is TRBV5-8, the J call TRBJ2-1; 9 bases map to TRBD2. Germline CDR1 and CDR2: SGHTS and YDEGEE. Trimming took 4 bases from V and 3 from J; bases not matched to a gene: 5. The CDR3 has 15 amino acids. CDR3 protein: CASSHRLAVYNEQFF. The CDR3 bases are TGTGCCAGCAGCCACAGACTAGCGGTCTACAATGAGCAGTTCTTC.

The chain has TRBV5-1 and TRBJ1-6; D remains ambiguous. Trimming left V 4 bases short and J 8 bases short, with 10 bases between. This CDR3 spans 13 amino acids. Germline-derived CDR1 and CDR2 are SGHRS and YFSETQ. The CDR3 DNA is TGCGCCAGCAGCGCACGCACAGATTCACCCCTCCACTTT. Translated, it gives CASSARTDSPLHF.

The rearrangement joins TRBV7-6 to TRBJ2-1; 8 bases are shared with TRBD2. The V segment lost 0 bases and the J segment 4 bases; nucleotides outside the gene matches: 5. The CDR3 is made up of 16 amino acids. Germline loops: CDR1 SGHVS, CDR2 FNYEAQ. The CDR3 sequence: CASSLARLAKYNEQFF. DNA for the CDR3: TGTGCCAGCAGCTTAGCGCGACTAGCGAAGTACAATGAGCAGTTCTTC.